Shown below are 10 T cell receptor beta chains from a single sample sequenced in a study of cytomegalovirus exposure and HLA in healthy donors. The study ran its PCR with 60 Vbeta and 13 Jbeta primers. The table came from immunoSEQ multiplex PCR; TCRdb's copy has only in-frame clones and leaves some out. The top ten hold less than 2% of the sample, which has 150,000 to 200,000 clones, roughly 73% seen once. Sequencing was carried out using PBMCs. These receptors were collected from a woman aged 25 to 39 in good health and CMV-seronegative.

The genes are TRBV9 and TRBJ1-3; 7 nucleotides agree with TRBD1. J gave up 0 bases and V 4 bases, and 10 bases lay outside the gene matches. The CDR3 runs 17 residues. Germline CDR1 and CDR2: SGDLS and YYNGEE. CDR3 sequence: CASSQGGTAFSGNTIYF. CDR3 in DNA: TGTGCCAGCAGCCAGGGTGGGACAGCATTCTCTGGAAACACCATATATTTT.

This clone was observed a handful of times. V usage is TRBV5-5 and J usage is TRBJ2-5; TRBD1 aligns across 9 bases. CDR3 size: 14 residues. In germline, CDR1 is SGHKS, CDR2 YYEKEE (reference sequence). V was clipped by 4 bases and J by 5 bases; unmatched bases: 6. CDR3 protein: CASSGTGNQETQYF. Written as DNA, the CDR3 is TGTGCCAGCAGCGGGACAGGGAATCAGGAGACCCAGTACTTC.

This clone was seen a few times. The rearrangement links TRBV19 to TRBJ2-7; 9 bases are shared with TRBD1. CDR1 LNHDA and CDR2 SQIVND come from the germline V gene (reference sequence). This CDR3 region has 14 residues. V trimming: 6 bases; J trimming: 4 bases; junction bases outside the gene matches: 7. The chain's CDR3 is CASRPTGGMYEQYF. As DNA, the CDR3 is TGTGCCAGTAGGCCCACAGGGGGCATGTACGAGCAGTACTTC.

This sequence joins TRBV9 and TRBJ2-5; D is perhaps TRBD2 (6 bases). Judging by the DNA end, TRBJ2-7 fits better; the J call may be wrong. Looked up from germline, CDR1 is SGDLS and CDR2 is YYNGEE. This CDR3 is 14 amino acids long. The CDR3 bases are TGTGCCAGCAGCGCGACTAGTTATGAGTACGAGCAGTACTTC. Protein product: CASSATSYEYEQYF.

This chain uses TRBV5-6 with TRBJ2-7; 8 bases agree with TRBD2. The CDR3 contains 14 residues. Looked up from germline, CDR1 is SGHDT and CDR2 is YYEEEE. V gave up 0 bases and J gave up 4 bases; unmatched junction bases: 3. The CDR3 region has the DNA TGTGCCAGCAGCTTGGGTGGCGGGGGGTACGAGCAGTACTTC. Residues: CASSLGGGGYEQYF. Based on the CDR3 plus reference TRBV5-6 and TRBJ2-7, the full variable domain is DAGVTQSPTHLIKTRGQQVTLRCSPKSGHDTVSWYQQALGQGPQFIFQYYEEEERQRGNFPDRFSGHQFPNYSSELNVNALLLGDSALYLCASSLGGGGYEQYFGPGTRLTVT.

The V gene is TRBV9, the J gene TRBJ2-2; 8 positions match TRBD2. V trimming: 1 base; J trimming: 1 base; junction bases outside the gene matches: 9. This CDR3 has 18 amino acids. Germline CDR1 and CDR2: SGDLS and YYNGEE. The CDR3 nucleotides read TGTGCCAGCAGCGTATCAGTGATAGCGGGAAGGAACACCGGGGAGCTGTTTTTT. It translates to CASSVSVIAGRNTGELFF.

This clone was picked up a small number of times. The V call is TRBV6-1, the J call TRBJ2-3; TRBD2 agrees at 10 bases. The germline V gene has CDR1 MNHNS and CDR2 SASEGT. J was trimmed by 11 bases and V by 3 bases; bases with no gene match: 8. CDR3 length equals 14 residues. The CDR3 DNA reads TGTGCCAGCAGTGATGGGGCTAGCGGGAGCCAGCAGTATTTT. Protein product: CASSDGASGSQQYF.

This rearrangement joins TRBV30 to TRBJ2-3, with 8 bases identical to TRBD2. This CDR3 contains 15 residues. Germline V lookup: CDR1 GTSNPN, CDR2 SVGIG (reference sequence). Trimming took 0 bases from V and 6 from J; bases not matched to a gene: 8. CDR3 in amino acids: CAWSVASGFSDTQYF. The CDR3 DNA is TGTGCCTGGAGTGTCGCTAGCGGGTTTTCCGATACGCAGTATTTT.

The chain has TRBV5-1 and TRBJ2-5; TRBD1 matches 7 bases. In germline, CDR1 is SGHRS, CDR2 YFSETQ. Unmatched junction bases numbered 4, after V lost 0 bases and J lost 5 bases. CDR3 length equals 14 residues. The CDR3 DNA reads TGCGCCAGCAGCTTGGGACAGGGAGCTGAGACCCAGTACTTC. Its protein product is CASSLGQGAETQYF.

This chain links TRBV18 with TRBJ1-2; a possible D gene is TRBD1 (5 bases). The CDR3 runs 15 residues. CDR1 and CDR2 (germline): KGHSH, LQKENI. The V gene lost 2 bases and the J gene lost 6 bases, with 16 bases spanning the gap. The CDR3 reads CASSPAVAGKDGYTF. CDR3 sequence (DNA): TGTGCCAGCTCACCAGCCGTGGCAGGGAAGGATGGCTACACCTTC.